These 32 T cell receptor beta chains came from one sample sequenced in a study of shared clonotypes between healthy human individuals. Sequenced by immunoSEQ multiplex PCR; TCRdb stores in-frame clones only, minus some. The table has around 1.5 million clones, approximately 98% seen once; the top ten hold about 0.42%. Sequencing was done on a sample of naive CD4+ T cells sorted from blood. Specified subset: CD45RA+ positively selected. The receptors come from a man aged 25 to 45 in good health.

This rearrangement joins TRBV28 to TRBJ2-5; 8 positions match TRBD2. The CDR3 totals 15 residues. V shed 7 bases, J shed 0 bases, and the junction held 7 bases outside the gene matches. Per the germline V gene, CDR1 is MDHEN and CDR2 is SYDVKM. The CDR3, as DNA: TGTGCCAGCATCCGGGGGGGCTTTAACCAAGAGACCCAGTACTTC. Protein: CASIRGGFNQETQYF.

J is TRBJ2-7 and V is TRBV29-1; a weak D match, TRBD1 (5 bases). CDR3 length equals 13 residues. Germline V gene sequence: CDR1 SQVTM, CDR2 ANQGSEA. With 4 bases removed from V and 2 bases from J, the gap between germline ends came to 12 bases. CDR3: CSVGGHQTYEQYF. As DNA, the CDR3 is TGCAGCGTTGGAGGACACCAAACCTACGAGCAGTACTTC.

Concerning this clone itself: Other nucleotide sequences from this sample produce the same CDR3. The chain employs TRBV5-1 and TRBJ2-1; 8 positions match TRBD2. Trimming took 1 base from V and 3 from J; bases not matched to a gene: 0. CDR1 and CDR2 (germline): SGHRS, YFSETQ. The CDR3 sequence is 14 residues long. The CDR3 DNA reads TGCGCCAGCAGCTTGAGCGGGAGCTACAATGAGCAGTTCTTC. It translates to CASSLSGSYNEQFF. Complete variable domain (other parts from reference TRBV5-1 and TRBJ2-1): KAGVTQTPRYLIKTRGQQVTLSCSPISGHRSVSWYQQTPGQGLQFLFEYFSETQRNKGNFPGRFSGRQFSNSRSEMNVSTLELGDSALYLCASSLSGSYNEQFFGPGTRLTVL.

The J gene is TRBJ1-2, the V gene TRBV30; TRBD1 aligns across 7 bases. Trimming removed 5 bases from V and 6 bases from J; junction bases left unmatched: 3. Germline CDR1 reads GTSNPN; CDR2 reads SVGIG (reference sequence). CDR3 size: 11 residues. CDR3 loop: CAWQQGNGYTF. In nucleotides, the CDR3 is TGTGCCTGGCAACAGGGGAATGGCTACACCTTC.

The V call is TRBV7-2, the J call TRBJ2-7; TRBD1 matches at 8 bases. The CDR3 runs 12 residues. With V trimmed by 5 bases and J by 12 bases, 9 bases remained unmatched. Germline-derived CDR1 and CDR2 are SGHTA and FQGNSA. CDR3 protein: CASSPRQGRTYF. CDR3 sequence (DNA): TGTGCCAGCAGCCCTCGACAGGGGAGGACGTACTTC. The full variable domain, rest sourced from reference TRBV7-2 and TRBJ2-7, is GAGVSQSPSNKVTEKGKDVELRCDPISGHTALYWYRQSLGQGLEFLIYFQGNSAPDKSGLPSDRFSAERTGGSVSTLTIQRTQQEDSAVYLCASSPRQGRTYFGPGTRLTVT.

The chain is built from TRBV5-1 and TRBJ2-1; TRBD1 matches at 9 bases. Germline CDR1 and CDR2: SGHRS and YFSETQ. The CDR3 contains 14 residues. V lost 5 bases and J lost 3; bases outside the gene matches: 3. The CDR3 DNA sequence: TGCGCCAGCAGTCAGGACAGGGGCTACAATGAGCAGTTCTTC. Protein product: CASSQDRGYNEQFF.

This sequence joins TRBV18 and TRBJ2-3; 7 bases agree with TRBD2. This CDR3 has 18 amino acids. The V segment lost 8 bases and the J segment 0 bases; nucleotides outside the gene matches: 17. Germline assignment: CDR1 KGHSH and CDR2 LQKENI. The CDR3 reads CASALAETIYTSTDTQYF. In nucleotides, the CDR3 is TGTGCCAGCGCGCTAGCGGAAACAATCTACACTAGCACAGATACGCAGTATTTT.

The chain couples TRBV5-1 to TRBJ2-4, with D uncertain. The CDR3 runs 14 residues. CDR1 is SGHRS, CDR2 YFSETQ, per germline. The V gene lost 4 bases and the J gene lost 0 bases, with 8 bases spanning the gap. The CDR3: CASSNAIAKNIQYF. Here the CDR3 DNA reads TGCGCCAGCAGCAACGCGATAGCCAAAAACATTCAGTACTTC.

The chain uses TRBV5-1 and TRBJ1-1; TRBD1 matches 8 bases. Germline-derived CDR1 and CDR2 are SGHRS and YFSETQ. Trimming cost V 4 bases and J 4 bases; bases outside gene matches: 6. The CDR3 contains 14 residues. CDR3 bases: TGCGCCAGCAGCCCGGACAGGGCCGGCACTGAAGCTTTCTTT. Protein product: CASSPDRAGTEAFF.

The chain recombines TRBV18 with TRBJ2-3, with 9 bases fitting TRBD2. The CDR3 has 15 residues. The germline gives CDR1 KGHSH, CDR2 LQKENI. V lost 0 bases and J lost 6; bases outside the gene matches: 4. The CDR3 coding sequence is TGTGCCAGCTCACCACCCCAGCGGGAGGTCGATACGCAGTATTTT. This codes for CASSPPQREVDTQYF.

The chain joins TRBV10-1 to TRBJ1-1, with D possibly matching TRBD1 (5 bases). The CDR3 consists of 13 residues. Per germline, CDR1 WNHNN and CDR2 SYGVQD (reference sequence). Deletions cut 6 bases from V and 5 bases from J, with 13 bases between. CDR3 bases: TGCGCCAGCAGAGGGGCGGGTAGGACTGAAGCTTTCTTT. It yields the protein CASRGAGRTEAFF.

The CDR3: CASGDSRTEAFF. The CDR3 bases are TGTGCCAGCGGGGACAGTCGGACTGAAGCTTTCTTT. This chain links TRBV25-1 with TRBJ1-1, with 7 positions matching TRBD1. Germline values: CDR1 MGHDK, CDR2 SYGVNS. The J segment lost 5 bases and the V segment lost 8 bases, leaving 5 bases of the junction unmatched. CDR3 length equals 12 residues.

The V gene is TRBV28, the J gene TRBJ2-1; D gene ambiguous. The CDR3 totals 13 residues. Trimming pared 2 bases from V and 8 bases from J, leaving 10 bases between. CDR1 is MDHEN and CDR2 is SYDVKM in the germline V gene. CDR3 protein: CASSLMGSYEQFF. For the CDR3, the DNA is TGTGCCAGCAGTTTAATGGGCAGCTATGAGCAGTTCTTC.

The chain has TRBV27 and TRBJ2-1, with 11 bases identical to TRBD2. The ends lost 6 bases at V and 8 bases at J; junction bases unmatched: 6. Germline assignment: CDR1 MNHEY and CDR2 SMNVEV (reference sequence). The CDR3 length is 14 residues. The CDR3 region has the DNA TGTGCCAGCAGCCTAGCGGGAGGACCGCATGAGCAGTTCTTC. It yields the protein CASSLAGGPHEQFF.

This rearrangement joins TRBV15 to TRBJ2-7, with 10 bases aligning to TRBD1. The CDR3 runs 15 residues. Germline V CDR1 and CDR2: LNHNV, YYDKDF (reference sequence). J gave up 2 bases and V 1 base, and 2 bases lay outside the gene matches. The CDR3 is CATSRGDRGAYEQYF. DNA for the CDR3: TGTGCCACCAGCAGAGGGGACAGGGGAGCCTACGAGCAGTACTTC. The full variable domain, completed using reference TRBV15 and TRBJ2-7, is DAMVIQNPRYQVTQFGKPVTLSCSQTLNHNVMYWYQQKSSQAPKLLFHYYDKDFNNEADTPDNFQSRRPNTSFCFLDIRSPGLGDTAMYLCATSRGDRGAYEQYFGPGTRLTVT.

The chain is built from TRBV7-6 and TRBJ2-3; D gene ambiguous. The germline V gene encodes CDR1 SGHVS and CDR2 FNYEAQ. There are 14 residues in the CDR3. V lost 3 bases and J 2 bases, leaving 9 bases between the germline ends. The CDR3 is CASSFGSATDTQYF. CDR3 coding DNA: TGTGCCAGCAGCTTCGGTTCCGCCACAGATACGCAGTATTTT.

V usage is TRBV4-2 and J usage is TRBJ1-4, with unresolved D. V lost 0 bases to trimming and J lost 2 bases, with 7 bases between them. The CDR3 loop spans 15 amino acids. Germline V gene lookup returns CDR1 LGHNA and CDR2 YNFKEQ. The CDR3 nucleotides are TGTGCCAGCAGCCAAGAAGGAGCTACTAATGAAAAACTGTTTTTT. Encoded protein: CASSQEGATNEKLFF.

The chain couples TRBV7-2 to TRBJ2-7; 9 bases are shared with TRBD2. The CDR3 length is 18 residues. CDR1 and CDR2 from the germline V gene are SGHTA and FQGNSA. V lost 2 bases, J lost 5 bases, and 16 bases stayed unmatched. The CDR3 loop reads CASSLFSVVGLAGNEQYF. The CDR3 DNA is TGTGCCAGCAGCTTATTCTCAGTAGTGGGCCTAGCGGGAAACGAGCAGTACTTC.

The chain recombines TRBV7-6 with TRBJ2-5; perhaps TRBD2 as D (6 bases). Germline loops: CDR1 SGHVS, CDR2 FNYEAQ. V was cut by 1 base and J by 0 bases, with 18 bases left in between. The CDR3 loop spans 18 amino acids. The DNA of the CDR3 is TGTGCCAGCAGCTTAGAGCCGCGCGGGGCTACGTACCAAGAGACCCAGTACTTC. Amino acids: CASSLEPRGATYQETQYF.

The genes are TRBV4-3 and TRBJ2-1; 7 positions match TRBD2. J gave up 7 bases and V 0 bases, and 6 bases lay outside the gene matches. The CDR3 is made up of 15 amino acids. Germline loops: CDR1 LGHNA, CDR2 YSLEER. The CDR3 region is CASSQEGGAGNEQFF. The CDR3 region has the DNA TGCGCCAGCAGCCAAGAGGGAGGGGCGGGGAATGAGCAGTTCTTC.

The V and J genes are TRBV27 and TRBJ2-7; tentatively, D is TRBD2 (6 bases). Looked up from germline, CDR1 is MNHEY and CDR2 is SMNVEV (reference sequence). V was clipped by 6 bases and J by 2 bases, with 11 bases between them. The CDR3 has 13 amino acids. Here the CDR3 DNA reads TGTGCCAGCAGCCCCCGGGGGACCTACGAGCAGTACTTC. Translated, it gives CASSPRGTYEQYF.

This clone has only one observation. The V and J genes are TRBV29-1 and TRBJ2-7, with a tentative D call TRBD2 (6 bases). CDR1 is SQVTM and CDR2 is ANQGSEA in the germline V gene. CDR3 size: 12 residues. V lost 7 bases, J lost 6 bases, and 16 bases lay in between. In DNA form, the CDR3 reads TGCAGCGCCGTGGTCGGGGGTGGCGAGCAGTACTTC. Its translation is CSAVVGGGEQYF.

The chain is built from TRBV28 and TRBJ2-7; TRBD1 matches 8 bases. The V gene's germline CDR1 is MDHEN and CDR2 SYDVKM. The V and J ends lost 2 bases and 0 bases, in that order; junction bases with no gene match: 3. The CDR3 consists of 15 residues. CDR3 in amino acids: CASSLPGGFSYEQYF. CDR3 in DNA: TGTGCCAGCAGTTTACCAGGGGGCTTCTCCTACGAGCAGTACTTC.

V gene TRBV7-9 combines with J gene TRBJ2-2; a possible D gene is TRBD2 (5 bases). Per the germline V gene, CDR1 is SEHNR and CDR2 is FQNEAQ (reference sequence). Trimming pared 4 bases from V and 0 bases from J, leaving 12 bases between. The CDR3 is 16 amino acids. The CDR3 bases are TGTGCCAGCAGCTCCACTAGGGCTTCGAACACCGGGGAGCTGTTTTTT. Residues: CASSSTRASNTGELFF.

In DNA, the CDR3 is TGCGCCAGCAGCTTGGAGGCGGGAAACTACGAGCAGTACTTC. Residues: CASSLEAGNYEQYF. The chain joins TRBV5-1 to TRBJ2-7; possible D gene TRBD2, 6 bases. The V and J ends lost 0 bases and 3 bases respectively, with 10 bases between them. Germline CDR1 is SGHRS and CDR2 is YFSETQ. This CDR3 has 14 residues. Full variable domain (remainder filled in from reference TRBV5-1 and TRBJ2-7): KAGVTQTPRYLIKTRGQQVTLSCSPISGHRSVSWYQQTPGQGLQFLFEYFSETQRNKGNFPGRFSGRQFSNSRSEMNVSTLELGDSALYLCASSLEAGNYEQYFGPGTRLTVT.

The CDR3 protein is CASSLGLAGLSSYNEQFF. CDR3 nucleotide sequence: TGTGCCAGCAGCTTAGGACTAGCGGGGTTAAGCTCCTACAATGAGCAGTTCTTC. The V and J genes are TRBV7-2 and TRBJ2-1; 11 bases agree with TRBD2. The ends lost 1 base at V and 0 bases at J; junction bases unmatched: 5. Germline V gives CDR1 SGHTA, CDR2 FQGNSA. The CDR3 sequence is 18 residues long.

This chain's CDR3 is CASSLTSTGGEQYF. The CDR3 region has the DNA TGCGCCAGCAGCTTGACTAGCACGGGGGGCGAGCAGTACTTC. The J gene is TRBJ2-7, the V gene TRBV5-1; 7 positions agree with TRBD2. V dropped 1 base and J dropped 6; count of bases not matched to a gene: 7. The CDR3 length is 14 residues. Germline lookup yields CDR1 SGHRS and CDR2 YFSETQ. Looking up the rest from reference TRBV5-1 and TRBJ2-7 gives the full variable domain: KAGVTQTPRYLIKTRGQQVTLSCSPISGHRSVSWYQQTPGQGLQFLFEYFSETQRNKGNFPGRFSGRQFSNSRSEMNVSTLELGDSALYLCASSLTSTGGEQYFGPGTRLTVT.

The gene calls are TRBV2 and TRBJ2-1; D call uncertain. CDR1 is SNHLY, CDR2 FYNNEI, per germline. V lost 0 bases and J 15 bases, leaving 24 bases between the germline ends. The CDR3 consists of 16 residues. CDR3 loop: CASSEAGPSVALDGFF. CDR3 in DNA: TGTGCCAGCAGTGAAGCCGGACCGTCTGTCGCCCTCGATGGGTTCTTC.

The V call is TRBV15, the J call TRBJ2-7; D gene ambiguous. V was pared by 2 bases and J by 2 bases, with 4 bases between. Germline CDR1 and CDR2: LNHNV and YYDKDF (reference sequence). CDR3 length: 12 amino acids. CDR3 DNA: TGTGCCACCAGCAGACTAACCTACGAGCAGTACTTC. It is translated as CATSRLTYEQYF.

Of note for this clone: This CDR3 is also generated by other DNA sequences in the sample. CDR3: CASSFNGRSTDTQYF. CDR3 in DNA: TGCGCCAGCAGCTTTAACGGGAGATCCACAGATACGCAGTATTTT. This rearrangement joins TRBV5-1 to TRBJ2-3, with a weak D call TRBD2 (6 bases). The CDR3 consists of 15 residues. The V gene lost 2 bases and the J gene lost 2 bases, with 12 bases spanning the gap. CDR1 and CDR2 from the germline V gene are SGHRS and YFSETQ.

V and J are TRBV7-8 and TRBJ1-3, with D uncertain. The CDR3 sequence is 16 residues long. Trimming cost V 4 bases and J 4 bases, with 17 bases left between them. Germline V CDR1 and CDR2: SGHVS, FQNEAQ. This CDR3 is CASSSRGSAGGNTIYF. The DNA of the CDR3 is TGTGCCAGCAGCTCCCGGGGTTCAGCCGGGGGAAACACCATATATTTT. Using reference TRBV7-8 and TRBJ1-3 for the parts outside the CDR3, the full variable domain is GAGVSQSPRYKVAKRGQDVALRCDPISGHVSLFWYQQALGQGPEFLTYFQNEAQLDKSGLPSDRFFAERPEGSVSTLKIQRTQQEDSAVYLCASSSRGSAGGNTIYFGEGSWLTVV.

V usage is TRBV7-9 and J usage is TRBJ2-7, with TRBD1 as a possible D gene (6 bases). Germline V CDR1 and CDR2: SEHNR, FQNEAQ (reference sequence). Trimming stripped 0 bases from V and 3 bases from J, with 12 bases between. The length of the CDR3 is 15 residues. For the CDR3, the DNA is TGTGCCAGCAGCTTAGCGCTGAGGACAGACTACGAGCAGTACTTC. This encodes CASSLALRTDYEQYF.